This T cell receptor (beta chain) was profiled in a study of T cell changes during pregnancy in multiple sclerosis. The method was immunoSEQ multiplex PCR; TCRdb's version includes in-frame clones alone and lacks a portion of them. The sample lists approximately 100,000 clones; 91% were seen once. This CDR3 is built from 16 residues. Trimming took off 2 bases at V and 1 base at J, with 15 bases between the two ends. Germline lookup yields CDR1 MNHNY and CDR2 SVGAGI (reference sequence). This receptor was obtained from a female donor with multiple sclerosis, enrolled in a pregnancy study. The sequences come from peripheral blood, collected before pregnancy. The chain carries TRBV6-6 and TRBJ2-7; D gene unclear. CDR3 bases: TGTGCCAGCAGTTACGGTTGGCAGCGAAAATCCTACGAGCAGTACTTC. This codes for CASSYGWQRKSYEQYF.